This record concerns one T cell receptor beta chain sequence. The antigen is undetermined. This entry is derived from a study of response to subunit inactivated influenza vaccine. Study-wide results and limits: New T cells are recruited in small numbers by each seasonal influenza vaccination, according to the authors' suggestion.

TCRdb re-called the RT-PCR reads with MiXCR, one entry per CDR3 protein. Of about 800,000 distinct CDR3 sequences in the sample, less than 25% were seen once. This sequence originates from a man aged 45-65 years who received an inactivated influenza vaccine. The sample consisted of PBMCs from blood, taken approximately 5 days after vaccination.

The CDR3 DNA reads as TGTGCCAGCAGCTCCGCCCCTGGACTAGCGGGAGGGCCTACGAATACGCAGTATTTT. It translates to CASSSAPGLAGGPTNTQYF. The chain couples TRBV7-3 to TRBJ2-3; TRBD2 matches at 15 bases. The ends lost 4 bases at V and 7 bases at J; junction bases unmatched: 15. Germline lookup yields CDR1 SGHTA and CDR2 FQGTGA. This CDR3 comprises 19 residues.